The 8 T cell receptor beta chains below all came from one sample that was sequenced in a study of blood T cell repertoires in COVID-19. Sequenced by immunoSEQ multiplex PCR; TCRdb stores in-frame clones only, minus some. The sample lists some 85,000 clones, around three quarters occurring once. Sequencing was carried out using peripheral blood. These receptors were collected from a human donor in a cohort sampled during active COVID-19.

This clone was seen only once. The DNA for the CDR3 is TGTGCCAGCGCTGGGTACGGGGGATCAGAGACCCAGTACTTC. Its translation is CASAGYGGSETQYF. The V and J genes are TRBV3-1 (or the pseudogene TRBV3-2) and TRBJ2-5; TRBD2 is a possible D gene (6 bases). Between the trimmed V and J ends, which lost 8 bases and 4 bases, there was a span of 17 bases. Germline CDR1 and CDR2: LGHDT and YNNKEL (reference sequence). The CDR3 is made up of 14 amino acids.

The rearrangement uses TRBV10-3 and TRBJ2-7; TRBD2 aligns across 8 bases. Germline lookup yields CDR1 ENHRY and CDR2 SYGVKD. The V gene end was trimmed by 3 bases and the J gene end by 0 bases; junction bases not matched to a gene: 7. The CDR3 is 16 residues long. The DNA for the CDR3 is TGTGCCATCAGTGATAGCGGGGCCGCAAGCTCCTACGAGCAGTACTTC. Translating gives CAISDSGAASSYEQYF.

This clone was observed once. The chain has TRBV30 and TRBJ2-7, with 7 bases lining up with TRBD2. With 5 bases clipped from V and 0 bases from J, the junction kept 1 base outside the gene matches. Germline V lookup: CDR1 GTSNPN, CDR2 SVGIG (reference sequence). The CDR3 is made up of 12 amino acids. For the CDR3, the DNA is TGTGCCTGGGGGAGGGTCTCCTACGAGCAGTACTTC. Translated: CAWGRVSYEQYF. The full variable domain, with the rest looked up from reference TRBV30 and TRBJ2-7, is SQTIHQWPATLVQPVGSPLSLECTVEGTSNPNLYWYRQAAGRGLQLLFYSVGIGQISSEVPQNLSASRPQDRQFILSSKKLLLSDSGFYLCAWGRVSYEQYFGPGTRLTVT.

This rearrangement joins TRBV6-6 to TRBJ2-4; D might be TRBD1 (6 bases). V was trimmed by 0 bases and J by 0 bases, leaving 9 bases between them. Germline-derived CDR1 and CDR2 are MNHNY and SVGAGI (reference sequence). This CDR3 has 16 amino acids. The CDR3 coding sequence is TGTGCCAGCAGTTACTCGACAGGCCTAGCCAAAAACATTCAGTACTTC. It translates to CASSYSTGLAKNIQYF.

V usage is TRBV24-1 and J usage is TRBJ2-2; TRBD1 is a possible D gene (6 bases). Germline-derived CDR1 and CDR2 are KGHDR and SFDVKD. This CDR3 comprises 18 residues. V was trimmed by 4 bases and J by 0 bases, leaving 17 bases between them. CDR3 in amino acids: CATSEFPGHQTNTGELFF. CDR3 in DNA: TGTGCCACCAGTGAATTCCCGGGACACCAAACGAACACCGGGGAGCTGTTTTTT.

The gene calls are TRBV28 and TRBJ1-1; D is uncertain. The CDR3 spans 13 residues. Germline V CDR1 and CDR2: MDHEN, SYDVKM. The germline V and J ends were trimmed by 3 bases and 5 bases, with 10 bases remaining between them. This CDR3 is CASSFGISTEAFF. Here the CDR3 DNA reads TGTGCCAGCAGTTTCGGGATTTCGACTGAAGCTTTCTTT.

The CDR3 coding sequence is TGTGCCAGCAGGCCGTCGGGACAGGGGTATGGCTACACCTTC. Its protein product is CASRPSGQGYGYTF. This rearrangement joins TRBV27 to TRBJ1-2; 10 bases line up with TRBD1. The trim removed 6 bases at V and 5 bases at J, leaving 6 bases unmatched. The CDR3 is 14 amino acids. Germline CDR1 reads MNHEY; CDR2 reads SMNVEV (reference sequence).

CDR3 DNA: TGTGCCAGCAGCCCATCTCGATGGGCGAACACTGAAGCTTTCTTT. This codes for CASSPSRWANTEAFF. The rearrangement uses TRBV9 and TRBJ1-1; D gene unclear. The length of the CDR3 is 15 residues. V was clipped by 4 bases and J by 1 base, with 14 bases between them. The germline V gene has CDR1 SGDLS and CDR2 YYNGEE.